This entry lists 23 T cell receptor beta chains sequenced from one sample in a study of T-cell reconstitution after alpha-beta-depleted transplantation in children. Unique molecular identifiers were incorporated during preparation of the TCRbeta library. One entry per CDR3 protein, called by TCRdb with MiXCR from the PCR reads. This table has 25,000 or so distinct CDR3 sequences, 15% to 20% appearing once. This specimen was PBMCs, mostly from graft donor cells, taken 60 days after TCRalphabeta/CD19-depleted stem cell transplant. The receptors were gathered from a male patient aged 2-10 years who had a stem cell transplant for acute lymphoblastic leukemia, so the T cells may come from the graft donor.

The sample holds many counts of this clonotype. The chain has TRBV28 and TRBJ1-5; 9 bases match TRBD1. Trimming removed 5 bases from V and 6 bases from J; junction bases left unmatched: 14. From germline, CDR1 is MDHEN and CDR2 SYDVKM. The length of the CDR3 is 17 residues. The CDR3 here is CASSLMAPGQGFQPQHF. The CDR3 region has the DNA TGTGCCAGCAGTCTAATGGCCCCCGGACAGGGGTTTCAGCCCCAGCATTTT.

This clonotype was found a few times. The chain couples TRBV11-2 to TRBJ2-7; D is possibly TRBD1 or TRBD2 (5 bases each). Between the trimmed V and J ends, which lost 5 bases and 6 bases, there was a span of 17 bases. The germline V gene has CDR1 SGHAT and CDR2 FQNNGV. The CDR3 loop spans 14 amino acids. The CDR3 bases are TGTGCCAGCAGCCCCTCCGGGACCGCCCGCGAGCAGTACTTC. Its translation: CASSPSGTAREQYF. Variable domain in full (rest from reference TRBV11-2 and TRBJ2-7): EAGVAQSPRYKIIEKRQSVAFWCNPISGHATLYWYQQILGQGPKLLIQFQNNGVVDDSQLPKDRFSAERLKGVDSTLKIQPAKLEDSAVYLCASSPSGTAREQYFGPGTRLTVT.

This clonotype was counted at least ten times. The rearrangement joins TRBV28 to TRBJ1-3, with 8 bases lining up with TRBD1. The germline gives CDR1 MDHEN, CDR2 SYDVKM. With V trimmed by 5 bases and J by 5 bases, 11 bases remained unmatched. The CDR3 runs to 16 residues. The CDR3 sequence: CASSTRTGIGRNTIYF. The DNA for the CDR3 is TGTGCCAGCAGTACCAGGACAGGGATTGGTAGAAACACCATATATTTT. The variable domain in full, with the rest retrieved from reference TRBV28 and TRBJ1-3, is DVKVTQSSRYLVKRTGEKVFLECVQDMDHENMFWYRQDPGLGLRLIYFSYDVKMKEKGDIPEGYSVSREKKERFSLILESASTNQTSMYLCASSTRTGIGRNTIYFGEGSWLTVV.

This chain links TRBV5-6 with TRBJ1-5, with a possible D match to TRBD1 (5 bases). Trimming cost V 1 base and J 7 bases, with 12 bases left between them. Germline V gene data show CDR1 as SGHDT and CDR2 as YYEEEE. The CDR3 runs 14 residues. The CDR3 here is CASSLWGREQPQHF. CDR3 nucleotides: TGTGCCAGCAGCTTGTGGGGCAGGGAACAGCCCCAGCATTTT.

This chain connects TRBV28 to TRBJ2-7; tentative D call: TRBD1 (6 bases). Trimming took 4 bases from V and 0 from J, leaving 10 bases between them. Germline V gives CDR1 MDHEN, CDR2 SYDVKM. This CDR3 region has 14 residues. The CDR3 DNA follows: TGTGCCAGCAGTTGGGACACACACTCCTACGAGCAGTACTTC. As protein: CASSWDTHSYEQYF.

This clonotype was seen a handful of times. The V call is TRBV10-2, the J call TRBJ2-3, with D possibly being TRBD2 (5 bases). This CDR3 spans 13 amino acids. Germline-derived CDR1 and CDR2 are WSHSY and SAAADI. V was clipped by 2 bases and J by 3 bases, with 6 bases between them. DNA for the CDR3: TGCGCCAGCAGTGAGCCGGGGACAGATACGCAGTATTTT. This encodes CASSEPGTDTQYF.

This clonotype was seen repeatedly, ten times or more. This sequence joins TRBV11-2 and TRBJ1-1; D unclear. Trimming took off 1 base at V and 3 bases at J, with 6 bases between the two ends. The V gene's germline CDR1 is SGHAT and CDR2 FQNNGV. The length of the CDR3 is 13 residues. DNA of the CDR3: TGTGCCAGCAGCTTAGTGGCAGACACTGAAGCTTTCTTT. It specifies CASSLVADTEAFF.

This clonotype has just a few counts. This chain links TRBV7-2 with TRBJ2-5, with 7 bases fitting TRBD2. Trimming removed 6 bases from V and 2 bases from J; junction bases left unmatched: 3. CDR3 length: 13 amino acids. Germline lookup yields CDR1 SGHTA and CDR2 FQGNSA. CDR3 bases: TGTGCCAGCAGTGGGGGGGTTCAAGAGACCCAGTACTTC. Translated, it gives CASSGGVQETQYF.

A few counts support this clonotype. V usage is TRBV28 and J usage is TRBJ1-1, with 8 bases matching TRBD1. CDR1 is MDHEN and CDR2 is SYDVKM in the germline V gene. The CDR3 length is 15 residues. The V and J ends lost 5 bases and 1 base, in that order; junction bases with no gene match: 6. The CDR3 spells CASSRYTGGNTEAFF. As DNA, the CDR3 is TGTGCCAGCAGTCGATATACAGGGGGGAACACTGAAGCTTTCTTT.

In its sample, this clonotype was seen a few times. This chain uses TRBV7-2 with TRBJ2-7; no clear D. V was clipped by 2 bases and J by 7 bases, with 9 bases between them. The V gene's germline CDR1 is SGHTA and CDR2 FQGNSA. CDR3 length: 12 amino acids. The CDR3 bases are TGTGCCAGCAGCTTACCCTTCGGGGAGCAGTACTTC. This gives the protein CASSLPFGEQYF.

This clonotype was detected ten times or more. The V gene is TRBV6-1, the J gene TRBJ2-7; possibly TRBD1 for D (6 bases). The CDR3 spans 13 residues. Germline CDR1 is MNHNS and CDR2 is SASEGT. Trimming pared 6 bases from V and 5 bases from J, leaving 14 bases between. The CDR3 sequence is CASRHRVSHEQYF. In DNA, the CDR3 is TGTGCCAGCAGGCACAGGGTAAGCCACGAGCAGTACTTC.

This clonotype was observed many times. The chain carries TRBV20-1 and TRBJ1-2; a weak D match, TRBD1 (5 bases). This CDR3 region has 13 residues. Germline assignment: CDR1 DFQATT and CDR2 SNEGSKA (reference sequence). Trimming took 5 bases from V and 5 from J, leaving 15 bases between them. The CDR3 nucleotides are TGCAGTGCTCACGGACGGGACGGGTATGGCTACACCTTC. It specifies CSAHGRDGYGYTF.

This clonotype was seen a few times. The chain combines TRBV5-1 with TRBJ1-1, with D possibly being TRBD1 (6 bases). Trimming left V 2 bases short and J 8 bases short, with 10 bases between. From germline, CDR1 is SGHRS and CDR2 YFSETQ. The length of the CDR3 is 12 residues. The CDR3 DNA reads TGCGCCAGCAGCTTCGGGGGGGGCGAAGCTTTCTTT. It yields the protein CASSFGGGEAFF.

This chain joins TRBV5-6 and TRBJ2-7; tentative D call: TRBD1 (6 bases). Germline-derived CDR1 and CDR2 are SGHDT and YYEEEE. V lost 3 bases to trimming and J lost 4 bases, with 17 bases between them. The CDR3 runs 15 residues. Here the CDR3 DNA reads TGTGCCAGCAGCTGGGCCGGGACAAAAAATTACGAGCAGTACTTC. This codes for CASSWAGTKNYEQYF.

Ten or more counts support this clonotype. V gene TRBV20-1 combines with J gene TRBJ2-1; no reliable D call. CDR1 is DFQATT, CDR2 SNEGSKA, per germline (reference sequence). The ends were cut back, 1 base at V and 3 bases at J, with 7 bases in the middle. The CDR3 is 13 amino acids. The CDR3: CSARGSHYNEQFF. In DNA, the CDR3 is TGCAGTGCTAGAGGTAGCCACTACAATGAGCAGTTCTTC.

This clonotype has a count of ten or more. The chain carries TRBV12-3 or TRBV12-4 and TRBJ2-7, with a possible D match to TRBD2 (7 bases). The CDR3 totals 13 residues. V lost 7 bases and J 6 bases, leaving 16 bases between the germline ends. The CDR3 region is CASTSQGRGEQYF. In DNA, the CDR3 is TGTGCCAGCACTTCTCAGGGGAGGGGCGAGCAGTACTTC.

Worth noting for this clonotype: This may come from a read error, since a much larger clone is one base off. This chain joins TRBV7-2 and TRBJ2-1, with 8 bases identical to TRBD2. Looked up from germline, CDR1 is SGHTA and CDR2 is FQGNSA. The CDR3 covers 16 residues. CDR3 residues: CASSLGRGAGYNGQFF. CDR3 bases: TGTGCCAGCAGCTTAGGGCGGGGGGCTGGATACAATGGGCAGTTCTTC.

This clonotype was recorded at least ten times. The chain is built from TRBV6-1 and TRBJ2-2; 13 bases align to TRBD2. This CDR3 region has 18 residues. Trimming at V came to 6 bases and at J to 1 base, leaving 8 bases not matched to a gene. Germline assignment: CDR1 MNHNS and CDR2 SASEGT. DNA of the CDR3: TGTGCCAGCAGCGATAGACTAGCGGGGGGTCTGAACACCGGGGAGCTGTTTTTT. Its translation is CASSDRLAGGLNTGELFF.

This clonotype has only a few counts. The rearrangement links TRBV29-1 to TRBJ2-1; 8 positions agree with TRBD2. CDR1 and CDR2 (germline): SQVTM, ANQGSEA. V was pared by 5 bases and J by 6 bases, with 15 bases of the junction left unmatched. The CDR3 loop spans 16 amino acids. This CDR3 is CSVCPGTSWGCNEQFF. In DNA, the CDR3 is TGCAGCGTTTGTCCCGGGACTAGTTGGGGATGCAATGAGCAGTTCTTC.

This clonotype has at least ten counts. The V gene is TRBV15, the J gene TRBJ2-3; D is possibly TRBD2 (6 bases). Germline CDR1 LNHNV, CDR2 YYDKDF (reference sequence). The CDR3 loop spans 15 amino acids. Trimming removed 0 bases from V and 3 bases from J, with 10 bases in between. The CDR3 coding sequence is TGTGCCACCAGCAGAGATCCGGGACTTACAGATACGCAGTATTTT. Its protein product is CATSRDPGLTDTQYF.

CDR3 sequence reads: CASSPQVAEAFF. DNA for the CDR3: TGTGCCAGCAGTCCCCAGGTGGCTGAAGCTTTCTTT. The genes are TRBV28 and TRBJ1-1; D uncertain. Germline V CDR1 and CDR2: MDHEN, SYDVKM. The CDR3 totals 12 residues. Trimming left V 5 bases short and J 6 bases short, with 10 bases between. Variable domain in full (rest from reference TRBV28 and TRBJ1-1): DVKVTQSSRYLVKRTGEKVFLECVQDMDHENMFWYRQDPGLGLRLIYFSYDVKMKEKGDIPEGYSVSREKKERFSLILESASTNQTSMYLCASSPQVAEAFFGQGTRLTVV.

The V and J genes are TRBV6-5 and TRBJ2-5; D is unresolved. Germline V lookup: CDR1 MNHEY, CDR2 SVGAGI. V gave up 0 bases and J gave up 4 bases, with 12 bases separating them. The CDR3 is made up of 15 amino acids. The CDR3 protein is CASSYSSSGIETQYF. The CDR3 region has the DNA TGTGCCAGCAGTTACTCGTCTTCCGGTATAGAGACCCAGTACTTC.

V is TRBV27 and J is TRBJ2-2, with 8 positions matching TRBD1. V gave up 5 bases and J gave up 2 bases; unmatched junction bases: 4. The CDR3 is made up of 15 amino acids. Germline V gene data show CDR1 as MNHEY and CDR2 as SMNVEV (reference sequence). CDR3 region: CASSLQGANTGELFF. The CDR3 DNA follows: TGTGCCAGCAGTCTCCAGGGGGCAAACACCGGGGAGCTGTTTTTT.